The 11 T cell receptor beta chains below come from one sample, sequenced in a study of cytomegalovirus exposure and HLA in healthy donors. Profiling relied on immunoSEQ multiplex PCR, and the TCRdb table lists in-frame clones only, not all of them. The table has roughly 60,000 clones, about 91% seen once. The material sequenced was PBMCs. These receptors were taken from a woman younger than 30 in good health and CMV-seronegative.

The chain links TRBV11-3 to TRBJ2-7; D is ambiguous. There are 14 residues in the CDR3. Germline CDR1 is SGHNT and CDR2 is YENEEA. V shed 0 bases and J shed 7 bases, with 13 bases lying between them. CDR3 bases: TGTGCCAGCAGCTTAGACGGTGAACCCGGGGAGCAGTACTTC. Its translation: CASSLDGEPGEQYF.

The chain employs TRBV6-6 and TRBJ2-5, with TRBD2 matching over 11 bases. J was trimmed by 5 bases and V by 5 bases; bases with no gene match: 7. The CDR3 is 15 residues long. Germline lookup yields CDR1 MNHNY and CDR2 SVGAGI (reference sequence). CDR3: CASSPRLAGMETQYF. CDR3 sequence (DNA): TGTGCCAGCAGTCCTCGACTAGCGGGGATGGAGACCCAGTACTTC.

CDR3 in DNA: TGTGCCAGCAGCCGTCCCGGGACAGGGATTGGAGAGCAGTTCTTC. This sequence encodes CASSRPGTGIGEQFF. This chain joins TRBV7-9 and TRBJ2-1; 9 nucleotides line up with TRBD1. Germline CDR1 is SEHNR and CDR2 is FQNEAQ (reference sequence). The V and J ends lost 5 bases and 10 bases, in that order; junction bases with no gene match: 12. CDR3 size: 15 residues.

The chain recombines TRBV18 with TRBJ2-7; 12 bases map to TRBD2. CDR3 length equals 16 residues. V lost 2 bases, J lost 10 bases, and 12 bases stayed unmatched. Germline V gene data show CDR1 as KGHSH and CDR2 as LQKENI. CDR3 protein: CASSPSLAGGPGEQYF. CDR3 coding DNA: TGTGCCAGCTCACCAAGTCTAGCGGGAGGGCCGGGTGAACAGTACTTC.

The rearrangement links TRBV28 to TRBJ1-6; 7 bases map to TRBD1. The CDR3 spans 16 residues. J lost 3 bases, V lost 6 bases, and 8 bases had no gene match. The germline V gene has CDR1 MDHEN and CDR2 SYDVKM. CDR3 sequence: CASSLTGRGYNSPLHF. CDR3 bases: TGTGCCAGCAGCCTGACAGGGAGAGGCTATAATTCACCCCTCCACTTT.

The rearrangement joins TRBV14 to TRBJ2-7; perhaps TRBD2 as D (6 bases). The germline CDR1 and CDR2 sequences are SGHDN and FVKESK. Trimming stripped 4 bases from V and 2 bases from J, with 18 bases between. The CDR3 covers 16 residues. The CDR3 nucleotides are TGTGCCAGCAGCCCAAAGGGGTGGCGCGGGACCTACGAGCAGTACTTC. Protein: CASSPKGWRGTYEQYF.

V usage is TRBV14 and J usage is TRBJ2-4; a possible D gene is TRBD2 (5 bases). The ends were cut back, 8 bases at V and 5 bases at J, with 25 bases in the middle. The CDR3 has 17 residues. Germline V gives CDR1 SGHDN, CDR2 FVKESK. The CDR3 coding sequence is TGTGCCAGCCTTATAGAAGTTTTCCAGGATAGCGAAAACATTCAGTACTTC. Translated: CASLIEVFQDSENIQYF.

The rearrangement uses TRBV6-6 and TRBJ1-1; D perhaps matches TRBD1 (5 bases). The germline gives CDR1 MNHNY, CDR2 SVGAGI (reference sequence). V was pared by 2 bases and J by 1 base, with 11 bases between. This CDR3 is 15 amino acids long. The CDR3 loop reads CASSYTLQANTEAFF. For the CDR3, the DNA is TGTGCCAGCAGTTACACCCTACAGGCGAACACTGAAGCTTTCTTT.

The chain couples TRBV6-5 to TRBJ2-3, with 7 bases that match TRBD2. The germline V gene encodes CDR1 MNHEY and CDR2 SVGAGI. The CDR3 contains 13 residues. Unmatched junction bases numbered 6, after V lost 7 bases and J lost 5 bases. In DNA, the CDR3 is TGTGCCAGCATGGGGGGAGGGAAAGATACGCAGTATTTT. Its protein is CASMGGGKDTQYF.

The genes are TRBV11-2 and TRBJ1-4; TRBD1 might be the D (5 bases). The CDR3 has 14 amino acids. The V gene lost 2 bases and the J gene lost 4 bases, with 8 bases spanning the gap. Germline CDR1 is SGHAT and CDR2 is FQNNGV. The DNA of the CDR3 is TGTGCCAGCAGCTTATCCAGGGTTAATGAAAAACTGTTTTTT. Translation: CASSLSRVNEKLFF.

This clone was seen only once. CDR3 in DNA: TGTGCCATCAGTGAGTCGCAGGGCTTGGCGAACACCGGGGAGCTGTTTTTT. This translates into CAISESQGLANTGELFF. The rearrangement uses TRBV10-3 and TRBJ2-2, with D maybe TRBD1 (5 bases). The CDR3 contains 17 residues. Germline CDR1 ENHRY, CDR2 SYGVKD. The V end lost 0 bases, the J end lost 0 bases, and 11 bases lay between the germline ends.